Each of the 23 T cell receptor beta chains below was sequenced from the same sample in a study of early T cells in non-severe SARS-CoV-2 infection. TCRdb reprocessed the 5' RACE reads via MiXCR and lists one record per CDR3 protein. Among about 48,000 distinct CDR3 sequences listed, approximately 8.1% were seen once. The sequenced sample consisted of whole blood. These receptors were obtained from an adult who was a healthcare worker with PCR-confirmed SARS-CoV-2 infection or an uninfected control (not recorded which).

Notes on this clonotype: A much bigger clone sits one base away, suggesting this may be a read error. This chain joins TRBV20-1 and TRBJ1-5; no clear D. This CDR3 region has 15 residues. Germline V gene data show CDR1 as DFQATT and CDR2 as SNEGSKA (reference sequence). This CDR3 reads CSASSLGAGNQPLHF. The CDR3 DNA reads as TGCAGTGCAAGTTCGTTGGGCGCCGGCAATCAGCCCCTGCATTTT.

This clonotype was counted only a few times. The CDR3 is CASSRDRPGTGELFF. The CDR3, as DNA: TGTGCCAGCAGCCGGGACAGACCAGGGACCGGGGAGCTGTTTTTT. The chain employs TRBV7-9 and TRBJ2-2; 7 bases are a match to TRBD1. Germline assignment: CDR1 SEHNR and CDR2 FQNEAQ (reference sequence). The CDR3 extends over 15 amino acids. Unmatched junction bases numbered 8, after V lost 5 bases and J lost 5 bases. Drawing the rest from reference TRBV7-9 and TRBJ2-2, the complete variable domain is DTGVSQNPRHKITKRGQNVTFRCDPISEHNRLYWYRQTLGQGPEFLTYFQNEAQLEKSRLLSDRFSAERPKGSFSTLEIQRTEQGDSAMYLCASSRDRPGTGELFFGEGSRLTVL.

This clonotype was observed at least ten times. The DNA of the CDR3 is TGTGCCAGCAGCCACAAGAACACTGAAGCTTTCTTT. Protein sequence: CASSHKNTEAFF. This chain joins TRBV3-1 and TRBJ1-1; no clear D. The germline V gene has CDR1 LGHDT and CDR2 YNNKEL (reference sequence). The CDR3 runs 12 residues. V lost 3 bases, J lost 1 base, and 3 bases lay in between.

V gene TRBV7-9 combines with J gene TRBJ1-1; D is unresolved. This CDR3 is built from 14 residues. CDR1 SEHNR and CDR2 FQNEAQ come from the germline V gene (reference sequence). V shed 2 bases and J shed 4 bases, with 11 bases lying between them. CDR3 in DNA: TGTGCCAGCAGCTTATTTGGGGAGACCACTGAAGCTTTCTTT. Its translation: CASSLFGETTEAFF.

This clonotype has a count of ten or more. V is TRBV12-2 and J is TRBJ2-1. TRBV12-2 is shown as a pseudogene. The length of the CDR3 is 16 residues. CDR3 DNA: TGTGCAAGTCGCTTAGCGGGTGTAAGTCCCTACAATGAGCAGTTCTTC. Protein product: CASRLAGVSPYNEQFF.

In its sample, this clonotype was seen many times. The rearrangement links TRBV6-6 to TRBJ1-1, with TRBD1 identical over 7 bases. This CDR3 contains 15 residues. Unmatched junction bases numbered 8, after V lost 0 bases and J lost 7 bases. Germline CDR1 and CDR2: MNHNY and SVGAGI (reference sequence). The CDR3 region has the DNA TGTGCCAGCAGTTACTCGAGGGGGCCGGAGGTTGAAGCTTTCTTT. This translates into CASSYSRGPEVEAFF.

This clonotype was seen at least ten times. The chain couples TRBV3-1 to TRBJ1-2; maybe TRBD1 (5 bases). CDR3 length equals 12 residues. Germline lookup yields CDR1 LGHDT and CDR2 YNNKEL (reference sequence). V was trimmed by 3 bases and J by 4 bases, leaving 6 bases between them. CDR3 in amino acids: CASSQGPYGYTF. As DNA, the CDR3 is TGTGCCAGCAGCCAGGGACCCTATGGCTACACCTTC. The full variable domain, completed using reference TRBV3-1 and TRBJ1-2, is DTAVSQTPKYLVTQMGNDKSIKCEQNLGHDTMYWYKQDSKKFLKIMFSYNNKELIINETVPNRFSPKSPDKAHLNLHINSLELGDSAVYFCASSQGPYGYTFGSGTRLTVV.

This clonotype was counted ten times or more. This CDR3 is CASSTGPSTNYGYTF. In DNA, the CDR3 is TGTGCCAGCAGTACAGGGCCCTCTACTAACTATGGCTACACCTTC. The chain recombines TRBV27 with TRBJ1-2; a possible D gene is TRBD1 (6 bases). The CDR3 covers 15 residues. V was shortened by 5 bases and J by 0 bases, with 13 bases between the two germline ends. Germline V gene lookup returns CDR1 MNHEY and CDR2 SMNVEV (reference sequence).

This clonotype has at least ten counts. This sequence joins TRBV18 and TRBJ1-1; D ambiguous. The germline CDR1 and CDR2 sequences are KGHSH and LQKENI. This CDR3 comprises 12 residues. Trimming stripped 5 bases from V and 2 bases from J, with 6 bases between. The chain's CDR3 is CASSTINTEAFF. The CDR3 DNA reads as TGTGCCAGCTCAACGATTAACACTGAAGCTTTCTTT. The full variable domain, its missing parts supplied by reference TRBV18 and TRBJ1-1, is NAGVMQNPRHLVRRRGQEARLRCSPMKGHSHVYWYRQLPEEGLKFMVYLQKENIIDESGMPKERFSAEFPKEGPSILRIQQVVRGDSAAYFCASSTINTEAFFGQGTRLTVV.

The CDR3 is CASTSQGYGELFF. The CDR3 nucleotides read TGTGCCAGCACTTCGCAGGGTTACGGGGAGCTGTTTTTT. V is TRBV2 and J is TRBJ2-2; possible D gene TRBD1, 5 bases. CDR1 and CDR2 (germline): SNHLY, FYNNEI. The CDR3 loop spans 13 amino acids. V lost 7 bases and J lost 7, with 13 bases in between.

The rearrangement links TRBV5-1 to TRBJ2-3, with 8 bases that match TRBD2. There are 16 residues in the CDR3. From germline, CDR1 is SGHRS and CDR2 YFSETQ. Germline trimming cut 0 bases from V and 4 bases from J; bases unmatched to any gene: 7. The chain's CDR3 is CASSLVPAGAADTQYF. The CDR3 bases are TGCGCCAGCAGCTTGGTTCCAGCGGGGGCCGCAGATACGCAGTATTTT.

The gene calls are TRBV7-9 and TRBJ2-2; maybe TRBD1 (6 bases). V lost 5 bases, J lost 5 bases, and 12 bases lay in between. The CDR3 contains 14 residues. CDR1 and CDR2 from the germline V gene are SEHNR and FQNEAQ (reference sequence). In nucleotides, the CDR3 is TGTGCCAGCAGCCTTATTCAGGGGACCGGGGAGCTGTTTTTT. The encoded protein is CASSLIQGTGELFF. The complete variable domain, with remaining parts taken from reference TRBV7-9 and TRBJ2-2, reads DTGVSQNPRHKITKRGQNVTFRCDPISEHNRLYWYRQTLGQGPEFLTYFQNEAQLEKSRLLSDRFSAERPKGSFSTLEIQRTEQGDSAMYLCASSLIQGTGELFFGEGSRLTVL.

The table lists this clonotype with a few counts. J is TRBJ2-4 and V is TRBV3-1; possibly TRBD1 or TRBD2 for D (5 bases each). Germline CDR1 and CDR2: LGHDT and YNNKEL (reference sequence). The CDR3 extends over 16 amino acids. Trimming took off 3 bases at V and 4 bases at J, with 16 bases between the two ends. The CDR3 DNA follows: TGTGCCAGCAGCCAGGACGCCGGGACGGCGAAAAACATTCAGTACTTC. Residues: CASSQDAGTAKNIQYF.

This clonotype was observed a handful of times. The chain joins TRBV12-3 or TRBV12-4 to TRBJ2-1; possibly TRBD1 for D (7 bases). Deletions cut 1 base from V and 5 bases from J, with 12 bases between. This CDR3 spans 15 amino acids. The CDR3, as DNA: TGTGCCAGCAGTTTAGGGCAGGGGGGACACAATGAGCAGTTCTTC. As protein: CASSLGQGGHNEQFF.

This clonotype was seen many times. The chain recombines TRBV19 with TRBJ2-2; D is ambiguous. The CDR3 runs to 14 residues. V shed 5 bases and J shed 4 bases, with 11 bases lying between them. CDR1 LNHDA and CDR2 SQIVND come from the germline V gene (reference sequence). Here the CDR3 reads CASSRREGTGELFF. DNA of the CDR3: TGTGCCAGTAGTCGAAGGGAAGGCACCGGGGAGCTGTTTTTT.

This clonotype came up many times. This chain connects TRBV29-1 to TRBJ2-5; D is ambiguous. CDR3 size: 13 residues. Trimming left V 2 bases short and J 3 bases short, with 10 bases between. Germline CDR1 and CDR2: SQVTM and ANQGSEA. The DNA of the CDR3 is TGCAGCGTTGAAAAGGCCGGAGAAGAGACCCAGTACTTC. Encoded protein: CSVEKAGEETQYF. The variable domain in full, completed from reference TRBV29-1 and TRBJ2-5, reads SAVISQKPSRDICQRGTSLTIQCQVDSQVTMMFWYRQQPGQSLTLIATANQGSEATYESGFVIDKFPISRPNLTFSTLTVSNMSPEDSSIYLCSVEKAGEETQYFGPGTRLLVL.

In this sample, this clonotype turned up many times. The rearrangement links TRBV20-1 to TRBJ1-1; D call uncertain. Trimming shortened V by 2 bases and J by 4 bases, and 11 bases separated the two germline ends. The CDR3 contains 13 residues. Germline CDR1 reads DFQATT; CDR2 reads SNEGSKA (reference sequence). The CDR3 protein is CSARRGSGTEAFF. The CDR3 nucleotides are TGCAGTGCTAGAAGAGGGAGTGGCACTGAAGCTTTCTTT.

This chain joins TRBV18 and TRBJ2-4; TRBD1 matches at 8 bases. This CDR3 comprises 16 residues. Germline V lookup: CDR1 KGHSH, CDR2 LQKENI. V gave up 3 bases and J gave up 3 bases; unmatched junction bases: 7. CDR3 sequence reads: CASSPLDTGGKNIQYF. In nucleotides, the CDR3 is TGTGCCAGCTCACCCCTAGACACAGGGGGCAAAAACATTCAGTACTTC.

This clonotype was seen ten or more times. V gene TRBV7-9 combines with J gene TRBJ2-7, with D perhaps being TRBD1 or TRBD2 (5 bases each). V was trimmed by 1 base and J by 9 bases, leaving 13 bases between them. The CDR3 runs 13 residues. Germline V gene data show CDR1 as SEHNR and CDR2 as FQNEAQ (reference sequence). The CDR3 DNA reads as TGTGCCAGCAGCTTAGTTGGGGGAACGAGGCAGTACTTC. Protein sequence: CASSLVGGTRQYF. The full variable domain, completed using reference TRBV7-9 and TRBJ2-7, is DTGVSQNPRHKITKRGQNVTFRCDPISEHNRLYWYRQTLGQGPEFLTYFQNEAQLEKSRLLSDRFSAERPKGSFSTLEIQRTEQGDSAMYLCASSLVGGTRQYFGPGTRLTVT.

This clonotype has a count of ten or more. J is TRBJ1-2 and V is TRBV6-5; no clear D. V gave up 2 bases and J gave up 0 bases, with 13 bases separating them. The CDR3 runs 16 residues. Germline loops: CDR1 MNHEY, CDR2 SVGAGI. The CDR3: CASSYPEQEPNYGYTF. CDR3 in DNA: TGTGCCAGCAGTTACCCCGAGCAGGAGCCTAACTATGGCTACACCTTC.

This clonotype was detected only once. V is TRBV20-1 and J is TRBJ1-6; D call uncertain. Germline V gene lookup returns CDR1 DFQATT and CDR2 SNEGSKA (reference sequence). The CDR3 runs 15 residues. Between the trimmed V and J ends, which lost 0 bases and 5 bases, there was a span of 11 bases. CDR3: CSARDWGSDNSPLHF. The CDR3 DNA reads TGCAGTGCTAGAGATTGGGGTTCGGATAATTCACCCCTCCACTTT.

The chain is built from TRBV20-1 and TRBJ1-1; D remains unclear. Germline V gene lookup returns CDR1 DFQATT and CDR2 SNEGSKA (reference sequence). The CDR3 loop spans 12 amino acids. The V end was cut by 5 bases, the J end by 0 bases, with 7 bases between. The CDR3 coding sequence is TGCAGTGCTTTTATACTGAACACTGAAGCTTTCTTT. Amino acids: CSAFILNTEAFF.

This clonotype was seen a handful of times. The chain is built from TRBV6-6 and TRBJ2-3, with 8 bases identical to TRBD1. The ends lost 6 bases at V and 6 bases at J; junction bases unmatched: 5. Per the germline V gene, CDR1 is MNHNY and CDR2 is SVGAGI (reference sequence). There are 13 residues in the CDR3. CDR3: CASSQQGDDTQYF. The CDR3 DNA sequence: TGTGCCAGCAGCCAACAGGGGGACGATACGCAGTATTTT.